Below are 26 T cell receptor beta chains sequenced from a single sample in a study of PD-1 blockade in classical Hodgkin lymphoma. Profiled with immunoSEQ multiplex PCR; TCRdb holds only in-frame clones, not every one. The sample lists roughly 62,000 clones, approximately 88% occurring once. Relapses following autologous stem cell transplantation were seen in all patients, with brentuximab vedotin exposure varying. The specimen comprised peripheral blood mononuclear cells (PBMCs), sampled at baseline. The receptors derive from a human donor with classical Hodgkin lymphoma.

The rearrangement joins TRBV9 to TRBJ2-7, with 8 bases lining up with TRBD1. After removal of 0 bases from V and 2 bases from J, the junction contained 1 base not matched to a gene. The CDR3 covers 14 residues. Per the germline V gene, CDR1 is SGDLS and CDR2 is YYNGEE. The CDR3 region is CASSVGGQAYEQYF. The DNA of the CDR3 is TGTGCCAGCAGCGTAGGGGGACAGGCCTACGAGCAGTACTTC.

The chain combines TRBV2 with TRBJ2-1; TRBD2 matches at 16 bases. V lost 6 bases and J lost 8; bases outside the gene matches: 1. The length of the CDR3 is 14 residues. Germline V gives CDR1 SNHLY, CDR2 FYNNEI. The CDR3 loop is CASRGLAGGHEQFF. The DNA of the CDR3 is TGTGCCAGCAGGGGACTAGCGGGGGGGCATGAGCAGTTCTTC.

The V call is TRBV19, the J call TRBJ1-5; 8 nucleotides line up with TRBD1. Germline CDR1 reads LNHDA; CDR2 reads SQIVND (reference sequence). The CDR3 loop spans 15 amino acids. V lost 7 bases and J lost 5; bases outside the gene matches: 10. This CDR3 reads CASTGGRGAYQPQHF. Here the CDR3 DNA reads TGTGCCAGTACAGGGGGCCGAGGGGCTTATCAGCCCCAGCATTTT.

The genes are TRBV30 and TRBJ1-1; D gene ambiguous. CDR1 is GTSNPN, CDR2 SVGIG, per germline (reference sequence). The length of the CDR3 is 13 residues. The V and J ends lost 0 bases and 1 base respectively, with 6 bases between them. CDR3 loop: CAWSVAGNTEAFF. The CDR3 region has the DNA TGTGCCTGGAGTGTGGCAGGGAACACTGAAGCTTTCTTT. The variable domain in full, with the rest retrieved from reference TRBV30 and TRBJ1-1, is SQTIHQWPATLVQPVGSPLSLECTVEGTSNPNLYWYRQAAGRGLQLLFYSVGIGQISSEVPQNLSASRPQDRQFILSSKKLLLSDSGFYLCAWSVAGNTEAFFGQGTRLTVV.

This rearrangement joins TRBV6-5 to TRBJ1-2; no reliable D call. The V gene lost 6 bases and the J gene lost 7 bases, with 18 bases spanning the gap. The length of the CDR3 is 14 residues. Germline V gene lookup returns CDR1 MNHEY and CDR2 SVGAGI. As DNA, the CDR3 is TGTGCCAGCAGGGAAGAGGACCCGTTTGGTGGCTACACCTTC. Translating gives CASREEDPFGGYTF.

This clone appeared once. The CDR3, as DNA: TGTGCCATCAGCCCGGGACAGGGGGGACCAATAGCCAAAAACATTCAGTACTTC. It yields the protein CAISPGQGGPIAKNIQYF. V and J are TRBV10-3 and TRBJ2-4; 11 bases align to TRBD1. There are 18 residues in the CDR3. Germline loops: CDR1 ENHRY, CDR2 SYGVKD. The V gene end was trimmed by 6 bases and the J gene end by 0 bases; junction bases not matched to a gene: 10.

The chain recombines TRBV7-9 with TRBJ2-5, with D unresolved. This CDR3 spans 10 amino acids. Deletions cut 5 bases from V and 5 bases from J, with 3 bases between. Germline lookup yields CDR1 SEHNR and CDR2 FQNEAQ (reference sequence). CDR3: CASSLETQYF. DNA of the CDR3: TGTGCCAGCAGCCTGGAGACCCAGTACTTC.

The chain combines TRBV13 with TRBJ2-7; 11 bases match TRBD2. The CDR3 covers 17 residues. The germline V gene encodes CDR1 PRHDT and CDR2 FYEKMQ (reference sequence). V was pared by 5 bases and J by 3 bases, with 12 bases of the junction left unmatched. The CDR3 sequence is CASSTITSGGEFYEQYF. CDR3 bases: TGTGCCAGCAGCACCATTACTAGCGGGGGAGAATTCTACGAGCAGTACTTC. The full variable domain, completed using reference TRBV13 and TRBJ2-7, is AAGVIQSPRHLIKEKRETATLKCYPIPRHDTVYWYQQGPGQDPQFLISFYEKMQSDKGSIPDRFSAQQFSDYHSELNMSSLELGDSALYFCASSTITSGGEFYEQYFGPGTRLTVT.

The chain combines TRBV7-3 with TRBJ2-3, with 10 nucleotides matching TRBD1. Germline CDR1 reads SGHTA; CDR2 reads FQGTGA. CDR3 length: 16 residues. V dropped 8 bases and J dropped 5; count of bases not matched to a gene: 13. CDR3 DNA sequence: TGTGCCAGCGGATCCTTAGACAGGGGGCTTGGAGATACGCAGTATTTT. Translated, it gives CASGSLDRGLGDTQYF.

This clone was counted between two and nine times. The V call is TRBV20-1, the J call TRBJ1-4, with unresolved D. This CDR3 comprises 9 residues. V was pared by 8 bases and J by 8 bases, with 6 bases between. Germline V lookup: CDR1 DFQATT, CDR2 SNEGSKA (reference sequence). The CDR3 here is CSLGEKLFF. The CDR3 DNA follows: TGCAGTCTTGGGGAAAAACTGTTTTTT.

This clone came up once. The rearrangement uses TRBV5-1 and TRBJ2-2; 7 bases match TRBD2. V was clipped by 1 base and J by 6 bases; unmatched bases: 0. Germline-derived CDR1 and CDR2 are SGHRS and YFSETQ. The CDR3 has 13 amino acids. DNA of the CDR3: TGCGCCAGCAGCTTGAGCGGGGCCGGGGAGCTGTTTTTT. Translation gives CASSLSGAGELFF.

This clone was counted a few times. CDR3 sequence: CASSLGAANSPLHF. The CDR3 coding sequence is TGTGCCAGCAGCTTGGGGGCAGCGAATTCACCCCTCCACTTT. This chain joins TRBV5-8 and TRBJ1-6; D is unresolved. V gave up 0 bases and J gave up 7 bases, with 8 bases separating them. CDR3 length: 14 residues. From germline, CDR1 is SGHTS and CDR2 YDEGEE.

The rearrangement uses TRBV28 and TRBJ1-6; D gene ambiguous. The CDR3 length is 11 residues. Trimming pared 5 bases from V and 9 bases from J, leaving 5 bases between. CDR1 is MDHEN, CDR2 SYDVKM, per germline. Here the CDR3 DNA reads TGTGCCAGCAGTAGTAGTTCACCCCTCCACTTT. This gives the protein CASSSSSPLHF.

The rearrangement joins TRBV19 to TRBJ2-3, with TRBD1 matching 9 bases. The CDR3 covers 16 residues. After removal of 6 bases from V and 4 bases from J, the junction contained 11 bases not matched to a gene. CDR1 is LNHDA, CDR2 SQIVND, per germline (reference sequence). The CDR3 loop reads CASSEPRDRAADTQYF. CDR3 nucleotide sequence: TGTGCCAGTAGCGAACCCCGGGACAGGGCTGCAGATACGCAGTATTTT.

The chain links TRBV5-1 to TRBJ1-2, with D unresolved. The CDR3 totals 15 residues. Trimming shortened V by 3 bases and J by 4 bases, and 16 bases separated the two germline ends. Germline-derived CDR1 and CDR2 are SGHRS and YFSETQ. The chain's CDR3 is CASSSTTDMIYGYTF. For the CDR3, the DNA is TGCGCCAGCAGCTCCACGACCGATATGATCTATGGCTACACCTTC.

The chain carries TRBV6-5 and TRBJ2-1, with 12 bases that match TRBD2. The germline V gene encodes CDR1 MNHEY and CDR2 SVGAGI. V gave up 5 bases and J gave up 4 bases; unmatched junction bases: 3. The CDR3 loop spans 15 amino acids. CDR3 sequence reads: CASSPGTSGYNEQFF. In DNA form, the CDR3 reads TGTGCCAGCAGTCCCGGGACTAGCGGGTACAATGAGCAGTTCTTC.

This chain uses TRBV19 with TRBJ2-1; D possibly uses TRBD1 or TRBD2 (5 bases each). From germline, CDR1 is LNHDA and CDR2 SQIVND (reference sequence). Trimming left V 7 bases short and J 9 bases short, with 16 bases between. The CDR3 loop spans 13 amino acids. CDR3 coding DNA: TGTGCCAGTAAGGCCGAGGGGTTGGCTGAGCAGTTCTTC. Protein product: CASKAEGLAEQFF.

This clone was detected a few times. The rearrangement joins TRBV19 to TRBJ1-5; weak D call: TRBD1 (5 bases). Trimming shortened V by 6 bases and J by 6 bases, and 15 bases separated the two germline ends. The CDR3 is 14 residues long. From germline, CDR1 is LNHDA and CDR2 SQIVND (reference sequence). In DNA form, the CDR3 reads TGTGCCAGTAGCCATTCCGGGGGGACTCAGCCCCAGCATTTT. Its protein is CASSHSGGTQPQHF.

The rearrangement joins TRBV28 to TRBJ1-5, with D possibly TRBD1 on 6 matching bases. This CDR3 spans 14 amino acids. The germline gives CDR1 MDHEN, CDR2 SYDVKM. Trimming stripped 6 bases from V and 5 bases from J, with 14 bases between. CDR3 region: CASSLDRRDQPQHF. In nucleotides, the CDR3 is TGTGCCAGCAGCCTAGACAGGAGAGATCAGCCCCAGCATTTT.

The CDR3 coding sequence is TGTGCCAGTAGTATAGAAAACGGTTTACTACGGGGAGCTTTCTTT. It codes for CASSIENGLLRGAFF. The chain is built from TRBV19 and TRBJ1-1; D is unclear. Germline V lookup: CDR1 LNHDA, CDR2 SQIVND (reference sequence). The length of the CDR3 is 15 residues. V was trimmed by 0 bases and J by 10 bases, leaving 18 bases between them.

J is TRBJ2-5 and V is TRBV9; 10 bases match TRBD2. Germline assignment: CDR1 SGDLS and CDR2 YYNGEE. The CDR3 extends over 16 amino acids. J lost 4 bases, V lost 7 bases, and 13 bases had no gene match. The CDR3 region is CASGPERGGVGETQYF. CDR3 coding DNA: TGTGCCAGCGGACCTGAGCGGGGGGGCGTGGGAGAGACCCAGTACTTC.

This chain joins TRBV4-3 and TRBJ2-7; 8 positions match TRBD2. The CDR3 contains 16 residues. The ends lost 1 base at V and 1 base at J; junction bases unmatched: 6. CDR1 and CDR2 from the germline V gene are LGHNA and YSLEER. This CDR3 reads CASSQGRGGKSYEQYF. The CDR3 region has the DNA TGCGCCAGCAGCCAAGGCCGCGGGGGGAAATCCTACGAGCAGTACTTC.

This clone was seen once. The chain employs TRBV6-6 and TRBJ1-4; 7 nucleotides match TRBD1. Germline values: CDR1 MNHNY, CDR2 SVGAGI (reference sequence). This CDR3 has 16 residues. After removal of 2 bases from V and 5 bases from J, the junction contained 8 bases not matched to a gene. The CDR3 protein is CASSYAEGQKNEKLFF. CDR3 DNA: TGTGCCAGCAGTTACGCTGAGGGACAGAAGAATGAAAAACTGTTTTTT.

On this clone itself: Other DNA sequences of this sample code for an identical CDR3. This sequence joins TRBV7-2 and TRBJ2-3, with 12 bases identical to TRBD2. Trimming cost V 3 bases and J 6 bases; bases outside gene matches: 4. Germline-derived CDR1 and CDR2 are SGHTA and FQGNSA. The CDR3 contains 15 residues. The DNA of the CDR3 is TGTGCCAGCAGCTTGCTAGCGGGGGGGCCGGATACGCAGTATTTT. This translates into CASSLLAGGPDTQYF.

The chain is built from TRBV5-6 and TRBJ2-7; D is possibly TRBD1 (5 bases). This CDR3 is built from 15 residues. Trimming shortened V by 0 bases and J by 3 bases, and 13 bases separated the two germline ends. Germline CDR1 is SGHDT and CDR2 is YYEEEE. The CDR3 region is CASSLGQTFLYEQYF. DNA of the CDR3: TGTGCCAGCAGCTTGGGACAGACCTTCCTCTACGAGCAGTACTTC.

The CDR3 loop reads CASSAQGAGNQPQHF. The CDR3 nucleotides are TGTGCCAGCAGCGCCCAGGGGGCAGGCAATCAGCCCCAGCATTTT. The rearrangement uses TRBV7-9 and TRBJ1-5; 8 bases fit TRBD1. Losses at the gene ends were 5 bases for V and 2 bases for J; bases not matched to a gene: 5. Germline assignment: CDR1 SEHNR and CDR2 FQNEAQ (reference sequence). This CDR3 region has 15 residues.